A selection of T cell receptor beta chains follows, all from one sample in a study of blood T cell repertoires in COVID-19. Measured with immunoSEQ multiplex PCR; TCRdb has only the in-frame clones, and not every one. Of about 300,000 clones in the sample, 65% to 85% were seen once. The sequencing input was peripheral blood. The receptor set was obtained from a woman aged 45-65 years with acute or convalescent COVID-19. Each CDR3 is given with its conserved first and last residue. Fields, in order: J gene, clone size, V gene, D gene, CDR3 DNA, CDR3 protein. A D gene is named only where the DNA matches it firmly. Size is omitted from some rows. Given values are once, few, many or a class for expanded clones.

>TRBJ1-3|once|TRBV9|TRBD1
TGTGCCAGCAGCGTAGAACAGGGGCTGGGAAACACCATATATTTT
CASSVEQGLGNTIYF
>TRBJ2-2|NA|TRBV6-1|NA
TGTGCCAGCAGTGAAGATCCGGCGGGCGGGGAGCTGTTTTTT
CASSEDPAGGELFF
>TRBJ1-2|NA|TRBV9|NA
TGTGCCAGCAGCGTAGGACAGAACAACTATGGCTACACCTTC
CASSVGQNNYGYTF
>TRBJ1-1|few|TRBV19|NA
TGTGCCAGTACCACGGGGGGATTGGGCCTGTTGAACACTGAAGCTTTCTTT
CASTTGGLGLLNTEAFF
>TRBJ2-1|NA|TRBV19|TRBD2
TGTGCCAGTAGCGCTCTAGCGGGAGGATACAATGAGCAGTTCTTC
CASSALAGGYNEQFF
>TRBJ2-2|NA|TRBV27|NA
TGTGCCAGCAGTTTATCTGTGGCTAGATCCGCCGGGGAGCTGTTTTTT
CASSLSVARSAGELFF
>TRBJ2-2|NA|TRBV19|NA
TGTGCCAGTAAGTTTAGGGGGTCCCGGACGAACACCGGGGAGCTGTTTTTT
CASKFRGSRTNTGELFF
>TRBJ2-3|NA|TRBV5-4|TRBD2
TGTGCCAGCACCCGTGGGACTAGCGGGGGGGCGGGAGATACGCAGTATTTT
CASTRGTSGGAGDTQYF
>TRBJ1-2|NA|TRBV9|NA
TGTGCCAGCAGCGTAGACAGTATGGATGGCTACACCTTC
CASSVDSMDGYTF
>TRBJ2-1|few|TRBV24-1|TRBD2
TGTGCCACCAGTGAGCGCGGGAGATCCTACAATGAGCAGTTCTTC
CATSERGRSYNEQFF
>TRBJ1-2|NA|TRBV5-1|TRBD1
TGCGCCAGCAGCCTACAGGGGGACTTTGGTGACTACACCTTC
CASSLQGDFGDYTF
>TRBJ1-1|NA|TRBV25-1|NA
TGTGCCACCATAGGGTTCGAGGGAAGCACTGAAGCTTTCTTT
CATIGFEGSTEAFF
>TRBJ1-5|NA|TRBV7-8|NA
TGTGCCAGCAGCCGACCCGATCAGCCCCAGCATTTT
CASSRPDQPQHF
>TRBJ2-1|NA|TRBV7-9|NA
TGTGCCAGCAGCTCACGCCGGGATGAGCAGTTCTTC
CASSSRRDEQFF
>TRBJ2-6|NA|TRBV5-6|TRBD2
TGTGCCAGCAGCCCCATTGGGGAGGGCGCCTTATCTGGGGCCAACGTCCTGACTTTC
CASSPIGEGALSGANVLTF
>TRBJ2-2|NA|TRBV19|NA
TGTGCCAGTAGTTCAGGGCCCCTGGGAACCGGGGAGCTGTTTTTT
CASSSGPLGTGELFF
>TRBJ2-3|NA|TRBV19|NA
TGTGCCAGTAGTATCCCTCGGGATACGCAGTATTTT
CASSIPRDTQYF
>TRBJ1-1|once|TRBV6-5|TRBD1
TGTGCCAGCAGACCGGGGGGGACAGGGGAAATCTTT
CASRPGGTGEIF
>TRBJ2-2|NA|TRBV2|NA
TGTGCCAGCAGTGATAAGAGGCAGGGAAGGTCCGGGGAGCTGTTTTTT
CASSDKRQGRSGELFF
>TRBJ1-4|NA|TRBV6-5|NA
TGTGCCAGCAAGGGGGGGCTCAGTAATGAAAAACTGTTTTTT
CASKGGLSNEKLFF
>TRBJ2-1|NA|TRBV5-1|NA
TGCGCCAGCAGCTTGGGGATCGTAGGAGGCCCTGACAATGAGCAGTTCTTC
CASSLGIVGGPDNEQFF
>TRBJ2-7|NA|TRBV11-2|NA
TGTGCCAGCAGCTTATCTGGCGGTCAAGGCCACGAGCAGTACTTC
CASSLSGGQGHEQYF
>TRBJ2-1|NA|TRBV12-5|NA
TGTGCTAGTGGTTTCAGCCTCCTCGGGGACAATGAGCAGTTCTTC
CASGFSLLGDNEQFF
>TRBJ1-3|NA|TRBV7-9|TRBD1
TGTGCCAGCATCACGACAGGGGCGGCTGGAAACACCATATATTTT
CASITTGAAGNTIYF
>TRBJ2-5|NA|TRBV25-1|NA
TGTGCCAGCAGTGACCCCAGTCGGGTGGAGACCCAGTACTTC
CASSDPSRVETQYF
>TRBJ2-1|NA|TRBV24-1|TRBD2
TGTGCCACCAGTGACTCCTGGGGGGGATTGTTCAATGAGCAGTTCTTC
CATSDSWGGLFNEQFF
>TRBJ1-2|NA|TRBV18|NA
TGTGCCAGCTCACCCGCGAACAGGGAATATGGCTACACCTTC
CASSPANREYGYTF
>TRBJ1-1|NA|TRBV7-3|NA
TGTGCCAGCAGCCCCACGAGGAACACTGAAGCTTTCTTT
CASSPTRNTEAFF
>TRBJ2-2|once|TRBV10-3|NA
TGTGCCATCAGTGCCGAAGACAGAAACACCGGGGAGCTGTTTTTT
CAISAEDRNTGELFF
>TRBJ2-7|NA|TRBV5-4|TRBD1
TGTGCCAGCAGCTCTGGACAGGGGGCGCTCGACGAGCAGTACTTC
CASSSGQGALDEQYF
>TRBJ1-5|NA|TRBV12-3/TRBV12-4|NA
TGTGCCAGCAGTCTGTATAGCAATCAGCCCCAGCATTTT
CASSLYSNQPQHF
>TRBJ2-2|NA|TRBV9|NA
TGTGCCAGCAGCGTAGGAGTAGCGGTCAACACCGGGGAGCTGTTTTTT
CASSVGVAVNTGELFF
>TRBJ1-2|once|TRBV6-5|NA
TGTGCCAGCAGTCCAACTATGGATGGCTACACCTTC
CASSPTMDGYTF
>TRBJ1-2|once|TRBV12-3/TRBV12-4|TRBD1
TGTGCCAGCAGTTTAGGCCCAGGGGGTGGCTACACCTTC
CASSLGPGGGYTF
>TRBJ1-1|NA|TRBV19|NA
TGTGCCAGTAGTCCGTTCCCCTCTATGAACACTGAAGCTTTCTTT
CASSPFPSMNTEAFF